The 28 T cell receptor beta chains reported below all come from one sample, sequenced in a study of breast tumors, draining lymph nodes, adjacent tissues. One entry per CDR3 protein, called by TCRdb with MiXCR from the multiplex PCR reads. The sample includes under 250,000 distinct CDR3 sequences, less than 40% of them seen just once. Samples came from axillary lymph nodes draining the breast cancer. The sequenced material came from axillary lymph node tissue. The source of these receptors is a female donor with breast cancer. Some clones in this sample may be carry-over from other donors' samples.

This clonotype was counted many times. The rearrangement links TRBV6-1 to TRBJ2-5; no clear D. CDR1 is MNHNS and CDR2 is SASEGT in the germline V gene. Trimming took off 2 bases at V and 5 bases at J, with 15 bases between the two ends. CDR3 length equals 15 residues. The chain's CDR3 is CASSELTKAYETQYF. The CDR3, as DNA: TGTGCCAGCAGTGAATTGACAAAAGCATATGAGACCCAGTACTTC.

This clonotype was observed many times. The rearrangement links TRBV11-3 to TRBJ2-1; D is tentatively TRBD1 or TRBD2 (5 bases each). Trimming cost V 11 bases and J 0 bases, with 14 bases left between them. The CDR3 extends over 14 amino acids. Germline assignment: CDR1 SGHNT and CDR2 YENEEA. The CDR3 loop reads CASTWGSSYNEQFF. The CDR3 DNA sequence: TGTGCCTCCACTTGGGGGAGCTCCTACAATGAGCAGTTCTTC.

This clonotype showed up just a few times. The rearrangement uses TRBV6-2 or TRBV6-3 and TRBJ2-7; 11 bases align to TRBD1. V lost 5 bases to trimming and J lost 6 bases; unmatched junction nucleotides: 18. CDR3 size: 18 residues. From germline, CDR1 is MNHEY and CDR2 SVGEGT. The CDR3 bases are TGTGCCAGCAGTCACGGGTCCAGGACGGGACAGGGGGGCATCGAGCAGTACTTC. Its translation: CASSHGSRTGQGGIEQYF.

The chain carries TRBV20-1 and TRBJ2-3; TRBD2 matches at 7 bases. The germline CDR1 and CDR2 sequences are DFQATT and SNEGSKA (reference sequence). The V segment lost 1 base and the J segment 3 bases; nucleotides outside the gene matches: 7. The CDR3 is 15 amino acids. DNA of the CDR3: TGCAGTGCTAGAGTGGGCGGGAGATGGACAGATACGCAGTATTTT. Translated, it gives CSARVGGRWTDTQYF.

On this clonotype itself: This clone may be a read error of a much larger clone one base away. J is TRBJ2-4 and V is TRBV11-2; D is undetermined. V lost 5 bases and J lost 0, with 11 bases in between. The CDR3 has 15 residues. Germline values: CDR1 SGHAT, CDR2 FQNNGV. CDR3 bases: TGTGCCAGCAGCAAGGATCCAGGAGCCAAAAACATTCAGTACTTC. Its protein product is CASSKDPGAKNIQYF.

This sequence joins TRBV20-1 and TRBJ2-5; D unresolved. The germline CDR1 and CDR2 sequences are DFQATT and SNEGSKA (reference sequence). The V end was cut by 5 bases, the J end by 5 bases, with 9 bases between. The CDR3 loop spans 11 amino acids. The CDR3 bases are TGCAGTGCTCCCGTAGGGGAGACCCAGTACTTC. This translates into CSAPVGETQYF.

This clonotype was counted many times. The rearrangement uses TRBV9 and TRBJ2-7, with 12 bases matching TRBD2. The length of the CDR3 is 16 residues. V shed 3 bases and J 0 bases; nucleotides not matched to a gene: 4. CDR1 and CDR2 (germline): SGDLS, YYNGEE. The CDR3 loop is CASSDPTSGGSYEQYF. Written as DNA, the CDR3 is TGTGCCAGCAGCGATCCGACTAGCGGGGGCTCCTACGAGCAGTACTTC.

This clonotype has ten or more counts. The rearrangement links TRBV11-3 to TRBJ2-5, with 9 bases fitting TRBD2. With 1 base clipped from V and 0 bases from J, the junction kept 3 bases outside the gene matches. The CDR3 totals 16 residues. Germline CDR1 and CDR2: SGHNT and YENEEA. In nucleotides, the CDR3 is TGTGCCAGCAGCTTAGGACTAGCGGAGTACCAAGAGACCCAGTACTTC. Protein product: CASSLGLAEYQETQYF.

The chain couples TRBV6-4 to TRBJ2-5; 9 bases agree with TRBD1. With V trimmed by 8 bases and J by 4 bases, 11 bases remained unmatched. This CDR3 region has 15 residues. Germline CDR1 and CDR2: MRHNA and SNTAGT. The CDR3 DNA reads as TGTGCCAGCGGGCCCCGGGGACAGGGAAGAGAGACCCAGTACTTC. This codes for CASGPRGQGRETQYF.

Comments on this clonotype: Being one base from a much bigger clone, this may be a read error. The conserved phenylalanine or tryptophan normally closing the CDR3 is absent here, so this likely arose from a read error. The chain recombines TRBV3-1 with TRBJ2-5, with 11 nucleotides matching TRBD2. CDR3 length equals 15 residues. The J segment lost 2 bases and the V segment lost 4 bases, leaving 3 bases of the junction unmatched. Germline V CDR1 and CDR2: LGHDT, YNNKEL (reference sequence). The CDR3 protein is CASSPRLAGQETQYS. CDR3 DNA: TGTGCCAGCAGCCCAAGACTAGCGGGACAAGAGACCCAGTACTCC.

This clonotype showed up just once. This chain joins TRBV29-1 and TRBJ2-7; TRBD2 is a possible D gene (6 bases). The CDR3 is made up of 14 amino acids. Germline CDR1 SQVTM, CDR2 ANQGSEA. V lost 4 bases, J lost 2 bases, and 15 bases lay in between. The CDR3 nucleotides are TGCAGCGTTGCCCCGTCGGGGGTACCCTACGAGCAGTACTTC. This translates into CSVAPSGVPYEQYF.

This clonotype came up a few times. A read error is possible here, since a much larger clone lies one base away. The CDR3 reads CASSSATTDAYEQYF. CDR3 in DNA: TGTGCCAGCAGCTCCGCTACAACAGATGCCTACGAGCAGTACTTC. V usage is TRBV7-2 and J usage is TRBJ2-7; D gene ambiguous. Germline values: CDR1 SGHTA, CDR2 FQGNSA. V lost 4 bases and J lost 2, with 15 bases in between. The CDR3 sequence is 15 residues long.

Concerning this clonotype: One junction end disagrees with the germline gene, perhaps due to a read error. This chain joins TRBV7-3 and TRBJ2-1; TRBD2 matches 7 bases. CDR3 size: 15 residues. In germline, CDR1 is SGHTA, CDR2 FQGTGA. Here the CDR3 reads CASSLGDYQLGEQLF. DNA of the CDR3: TGTGCCAGCAGCTTAGGGGACTACCAGCTCGGTGAGCAGCTCTTC.

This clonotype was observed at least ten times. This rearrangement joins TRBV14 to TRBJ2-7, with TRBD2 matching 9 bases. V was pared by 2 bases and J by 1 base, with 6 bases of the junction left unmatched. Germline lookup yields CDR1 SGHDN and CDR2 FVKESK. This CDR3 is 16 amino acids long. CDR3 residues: CASSQRSLAGSYEQYF. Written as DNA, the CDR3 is TGTGCCAGCAGCCAAAGGAGCCTAGCGGGATCCTACGAGCAGTACTTC.

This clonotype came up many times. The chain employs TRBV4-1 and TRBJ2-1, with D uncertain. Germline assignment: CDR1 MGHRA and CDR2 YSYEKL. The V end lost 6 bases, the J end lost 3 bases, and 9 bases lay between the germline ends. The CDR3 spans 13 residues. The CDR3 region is CASSFRIYNEQFF. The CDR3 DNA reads TGCGCCAGCAGTTTTAGAATCTACAATGAGCAGTTCTTC.

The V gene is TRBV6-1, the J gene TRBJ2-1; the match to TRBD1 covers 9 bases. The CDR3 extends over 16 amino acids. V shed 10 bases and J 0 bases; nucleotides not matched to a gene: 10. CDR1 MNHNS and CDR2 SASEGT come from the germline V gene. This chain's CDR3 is CATWDREGGSYNEQFF. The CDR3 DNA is TGTGCCACCTGGGACAGGGAAGGGGGCTCCTACAATGAGCAGTTCTTC.

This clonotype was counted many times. The CDR3 DNA is TGTGCCAGCAGCTTAACAACCGGGACGGTCTTCTATGGCTACACCTTC. Amino acid sequence: CASSLTTGTVFYGYTF. V gene TRBV5-8 combines with J gene TRBJ1-2; TRBD1 is a possible D gene (5 bases). The CDR3 runs to 16 residues. Germline V gene data show CDR1 as SGHTS and CDR2 as YDEGEE. Trimming left V 2 bases short and J 4 bases short, with 18 bases between.

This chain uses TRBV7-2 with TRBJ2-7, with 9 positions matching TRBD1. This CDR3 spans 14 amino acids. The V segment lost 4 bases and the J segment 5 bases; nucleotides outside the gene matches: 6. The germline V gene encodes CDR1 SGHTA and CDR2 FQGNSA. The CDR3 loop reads CASSSGQGSHEQYF. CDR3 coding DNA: TGTGCCAGCAGCTCGGGACAGGGTAGCCACGAGCAGTACTTC.

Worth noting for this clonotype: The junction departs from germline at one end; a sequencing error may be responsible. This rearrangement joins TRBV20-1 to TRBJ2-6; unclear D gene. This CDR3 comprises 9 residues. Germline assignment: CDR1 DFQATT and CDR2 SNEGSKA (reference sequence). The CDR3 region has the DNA TGCAGTGCTAGAGGACGTGTATCATTC. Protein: CSARGRVSF.

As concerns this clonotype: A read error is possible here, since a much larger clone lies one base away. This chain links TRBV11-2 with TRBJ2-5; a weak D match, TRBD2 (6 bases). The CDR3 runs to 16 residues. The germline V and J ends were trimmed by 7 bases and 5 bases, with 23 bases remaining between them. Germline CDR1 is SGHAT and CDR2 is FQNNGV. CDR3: CASTWKASAIGETQYF. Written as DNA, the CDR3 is TGTGCCAGCACCTGGAAGGCTAGCGCGATTGGTGAGACCCAGTACTTC.

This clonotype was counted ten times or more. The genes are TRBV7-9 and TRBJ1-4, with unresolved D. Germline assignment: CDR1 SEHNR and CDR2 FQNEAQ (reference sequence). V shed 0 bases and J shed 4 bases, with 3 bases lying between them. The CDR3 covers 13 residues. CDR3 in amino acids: CASSLADNEKLFF. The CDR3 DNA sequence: TGTGCCAGCAGCTTAGCTGATAATGAAAAACTGTTTTTT.

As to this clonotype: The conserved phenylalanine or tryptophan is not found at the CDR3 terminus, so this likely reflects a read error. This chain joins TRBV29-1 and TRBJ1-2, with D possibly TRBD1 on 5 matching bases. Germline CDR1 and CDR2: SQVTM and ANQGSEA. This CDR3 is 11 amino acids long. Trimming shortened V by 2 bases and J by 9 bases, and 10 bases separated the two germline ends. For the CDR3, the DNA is TGCAGCGTTGAAACAGGCCGTTGCTACACCCTC. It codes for CSVETGRCYTL.

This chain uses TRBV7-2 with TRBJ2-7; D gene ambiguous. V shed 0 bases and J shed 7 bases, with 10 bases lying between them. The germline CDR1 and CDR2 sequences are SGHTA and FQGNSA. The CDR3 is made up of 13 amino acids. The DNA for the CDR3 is TGTGCCAGCAGCTTAGCGGGAAGCTCGGAGCAGTACTTC. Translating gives CASSLAGSSEQYF.

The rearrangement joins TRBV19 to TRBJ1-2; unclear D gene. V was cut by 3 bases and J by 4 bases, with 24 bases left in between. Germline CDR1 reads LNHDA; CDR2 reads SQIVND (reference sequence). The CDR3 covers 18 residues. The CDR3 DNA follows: TGTGCCAGTAGTATTAGAAAAGGACTAGCGACCTTGGTCTATGGCTACACCTTC. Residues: CASSIRKGLATLVYGYTF.

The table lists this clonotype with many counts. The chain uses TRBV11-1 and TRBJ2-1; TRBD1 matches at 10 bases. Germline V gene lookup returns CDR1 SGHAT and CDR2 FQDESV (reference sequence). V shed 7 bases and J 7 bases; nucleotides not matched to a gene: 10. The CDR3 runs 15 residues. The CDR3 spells CASTLGQGDHNEQFF. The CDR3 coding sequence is TGTGCCAGCACCCTCGGACAGGGGGATCATAATGAGCAGTTCTTC.

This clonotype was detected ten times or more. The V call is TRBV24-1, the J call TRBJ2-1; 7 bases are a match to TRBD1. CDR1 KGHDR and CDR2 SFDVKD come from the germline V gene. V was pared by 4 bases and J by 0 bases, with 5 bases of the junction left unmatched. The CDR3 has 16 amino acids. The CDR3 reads CATSERDSSSYNEQFF. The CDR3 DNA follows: TGTGCCACCAGTGAAAGGGACAGTAGCTCCTACAATGAGCAGTTCTTC.

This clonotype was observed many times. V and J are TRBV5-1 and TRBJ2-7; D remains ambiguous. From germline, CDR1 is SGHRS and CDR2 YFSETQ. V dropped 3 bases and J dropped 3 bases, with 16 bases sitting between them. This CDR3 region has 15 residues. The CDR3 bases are TGCGCCAGCAGCTCGGACGGCGGTACTGACTACGAGCAGTACTTC. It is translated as CASSSDGGTDYEQYF.

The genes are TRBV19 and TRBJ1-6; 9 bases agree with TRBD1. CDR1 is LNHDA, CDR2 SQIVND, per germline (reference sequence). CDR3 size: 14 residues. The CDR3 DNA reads TGTGCGGCGGACAGGGGACGAAATAATTCACCCCTCCACTTT. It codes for CAADRGRNNSPLHF.